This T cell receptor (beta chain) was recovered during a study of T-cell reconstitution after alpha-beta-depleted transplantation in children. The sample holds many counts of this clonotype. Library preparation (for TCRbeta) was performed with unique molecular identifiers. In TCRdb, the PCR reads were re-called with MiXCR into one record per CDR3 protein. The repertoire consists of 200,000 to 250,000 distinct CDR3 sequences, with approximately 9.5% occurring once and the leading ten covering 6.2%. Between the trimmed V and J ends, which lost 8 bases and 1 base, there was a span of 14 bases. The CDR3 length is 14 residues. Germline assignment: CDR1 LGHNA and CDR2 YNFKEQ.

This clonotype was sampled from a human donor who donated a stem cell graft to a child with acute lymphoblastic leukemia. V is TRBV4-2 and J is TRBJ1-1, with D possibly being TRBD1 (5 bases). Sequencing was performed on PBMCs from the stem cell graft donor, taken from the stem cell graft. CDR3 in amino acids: CASRLHQGNTEAFF. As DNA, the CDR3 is TGTGCCAGCCGTCTGCACCAGGGGAACACTGAAGCTTTCTTT.